These T cell receptor beta chains were read from a single sample in a study of cytomegalovirus exposure and HLA in healthy donors. The table came from immunoSEQ multiplex PCR; TCRdb's copy has only in-frame clones and leaves some out. Recorded for this sample: about 140,000 clones. Sequenced: PBMCs. The receptors come from a woman aged 18 to 35 in good health and CMV-seronegative. The CDR3 runs from the conserved cysteine through the conserved F or W. D genes are given only for firm matches.

D gene,J gene,V gene,CDR3 DNA,CDR3 protein
.,TRBJ1-1,TRBV6-1,TGTGCCAGCAGTGAAAGGCGAGGAATTAGTTTGAACACTGAAGCTTTCTTT,CASSERRGISLNTEAFF
.,TRBJ2-1,TRBV15,TGTGCCACCAGCAGGGCGGACAGAACCTACAATGAGCAGTTCTTC,CATSRADRTYNEQFF
.,TRBJ1-2,TRBV14,TGTGCCAGCAGCCAGTTATCGACAGCAGGCTACACCTTC,CASSQLSTAGYTF
.,TRBJ2-3,TRBV7-2,TGTGCCAGCAGCTTCTACTCCCCAGGATCGGATACGCAGTATTTT,CASSFYSPGSDTQYF
TRBD1,TRBJ1-1,TRBV19,TGTGCCAGTAGTATAAACATGGGGGGACAGGGGGAGAACACTGAAGCTTTCTTT,CASSINMGGQGENTEAFF
.,TRBJ2-1,TRBV5-4,TGTGCCAGCAGCCCCCAGAAAGGAGGGCCGTCCTACAATGAGCAGTTCTTC,CASSPQKGGPSYNEQFF
.,TRBJ2-7,TRBV6-5,TGTGCCAGCAGGTCCCGCCGGGGGGAGCAGTACTTC,CASRSRRGEQYF
TRBD2,TRBJ2-1,TRBV7-8,TGTGCCAGCAACAGAGGACTAGCCCTCTCTGGTGGGAATGAGCAGTTCTTC,CASNRGLALSGGNEQFF
TRBD1,TRBJ2-5,TRBV29-1,TGCAGCGTTACAAAGACAGGGGTAAGGGAGACCCAGTACTTC,CSVTKTGVRETQYF
TRBD2,TRBJ2-7,TRBV7-2,TGTGCCAGCAGCTTGGGACTAGCGAACGAGCAGTACTTC,CASSLGLANEQYF
.,TRBJ1-1,TRBV6-6,TGTGCCAGCAGTTACGGTCGACAACGGATGAACACTGAAGCTTTCTTT,CASSYGRQRMNTEAFF
TRBD2,TRBJ2-1,TRBV7-2,TGTGCCAGCAGCTTACGTGGCGGGAGCTCCTACAATGAGCAGTTCTTC,CASSLRGGSSYNEQFF
.,TRBJ2-5,TRBV19,TGTGCCAGCTCCGACTCCAACCAAGAGACCCAGTACTTC,CASSDSNQETQYF
.,TRBJ1-2,TRBV5-4,TGTGCCAGCAGGGGGTGGGGGCGCAGCTATGGCTACACCTTC,CASRGWGRSYGYTF
.,TRBJ2-5,TRBV7-2,TGTGCCAGCAGCTTAGTCGGGGGTACGAGGGATGAGACCCAGTACTTC,CASSLVGGTRDETQYF